These 3 T cell receptor beta chains originate from one sample sequenced in a study of T-cell reconstitution after alpha-beta-depleted transplantation in children. TCRbeta library construction was performed incorporating unique molecular identifiers. TCRdb re-called the PCR reads with MiXCR, one entry per CDR3 protein. Of about 410,000 distinct CDR3 sequences listed, roughly 22% were seen once; the top ten hold around 4%. Sequences were derived from PBMCs from the stem cell graft donor, sampled from the stem cell graft. These receptors were collected from a human donor who donated a stem cell graft to a child with acute myeloid leukemia.

This clonotype turned up a few times. The chain carries TRBV27 and TRBJ2-7; 12 bases agree with TRBD2. The ends lost 7 bases at V and 2 bases at J; junction bases unmatched: 15. The CDR3 is made up of 18 amino acids. CDR1 is MNHEY and CDR2 is SMNVEV in the germline V gene (reference sequence). Written as DNA, the CDR3 is TGTGCCAGCAAAGGCCGACTGACTAGCGGGAGCCCTACCTACGAGCAGTACTTC. It encodes CASKGRLTSGSPTYEQYF.

This chain connects TRBV5-5 to TRBJ2-7, with D possibly being TRBD1 (8 bases). The CDR3 loop spans 15 amino acids. CDR1 and CDR2 (germline): SGHKS, YYEKEE (reference sequence). Deletions cut 4 bases from V and 3 bases from J, with 17 bases between. The CDR3 protein is CASSRGGTGYYEQYF. DNA of the CDR3: TGTGCCAGCAGCAGGGGAGGGACAGGATACTACGAGCAGTACTTC.

This clonotype was detected ten times or more. The V call is TRBV6-1, the J call TRBJ2-7; the match to TRBD1 covers 8 bases. The CDR3 has 17 residues. Losses at the gene ends were 7 bases for V and 3 bases for J; bases not matched to a gene: 17. Germline CDR1 and CDR2: MNHNS and SASEGT. The DNA for the CDR3 is TGTGCCAGCACTCCGGACAGGGCAGCGGGTGTTCTCTACGAGCAGTACTTC. Amino acids: CASTPDRAAGVLYEQYF.